This T cell receptor (beta chain) was retrieved from a study of blood T cells in healthy people across ages. Background on the study: There was about one barcoded beta molecule captured by template switching per two T cells. Points from the study as a whole: Naive T cell percentage by flow cytometry tracked strongly with beta diversity.

In each sample, at least 6.5 million PBMCs were isolated. V was trimmed by 0 bases and J by 0 bases, leaving 14 bases between them. The germline gives CDR1 DFQATT, CDR2 SNEGSKA (reference sequence). This CDR3 has 16 amino acids. Remarks on this clonotype: Its target is not known.

A second PCR, run for about 6 to 11 cycles, used a sample-barcoded 5' primer plus a J-beta primer mix. A template-switch adaptor with 12 random nucleotides tagged each cDNA molecule. TCRdb recomputed calls from the 5' RACE reads with MiXCR, one row per CDR3 protein. The profile shows 800,000 or so distinct CDR3 sequences, approximately 67% of them singletons. Input material: blood. The receptor was isolated from a man aged 30 to 45 in good health. The chain recombines TRBV20-1 with TRBJ1-2; tentative D call: TRBD1 (6 bases). CDR3 nucleotides: TGCAGTGCTAGAGATCACGGACAGTTTGCTAACTATGGCTACACCTTC. Amino acid sequence: CSARDHGQFANYGYTF.